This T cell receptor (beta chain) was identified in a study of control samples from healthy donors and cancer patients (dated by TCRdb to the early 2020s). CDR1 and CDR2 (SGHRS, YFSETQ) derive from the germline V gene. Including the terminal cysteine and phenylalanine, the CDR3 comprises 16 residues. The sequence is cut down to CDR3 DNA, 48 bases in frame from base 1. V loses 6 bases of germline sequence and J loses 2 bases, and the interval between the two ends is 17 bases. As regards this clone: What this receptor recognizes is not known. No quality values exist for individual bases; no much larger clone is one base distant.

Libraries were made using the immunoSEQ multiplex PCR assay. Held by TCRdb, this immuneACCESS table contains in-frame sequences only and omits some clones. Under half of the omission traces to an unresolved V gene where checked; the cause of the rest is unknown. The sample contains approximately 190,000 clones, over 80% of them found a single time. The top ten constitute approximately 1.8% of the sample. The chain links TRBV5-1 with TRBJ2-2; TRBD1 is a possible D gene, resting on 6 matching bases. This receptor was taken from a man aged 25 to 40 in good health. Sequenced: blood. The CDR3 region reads CASTQRQGINTGELFF. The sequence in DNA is TGCGCCAGCACCCAACGCCAGGGGATTAACACCGGGGAGCTGTTTTTT.